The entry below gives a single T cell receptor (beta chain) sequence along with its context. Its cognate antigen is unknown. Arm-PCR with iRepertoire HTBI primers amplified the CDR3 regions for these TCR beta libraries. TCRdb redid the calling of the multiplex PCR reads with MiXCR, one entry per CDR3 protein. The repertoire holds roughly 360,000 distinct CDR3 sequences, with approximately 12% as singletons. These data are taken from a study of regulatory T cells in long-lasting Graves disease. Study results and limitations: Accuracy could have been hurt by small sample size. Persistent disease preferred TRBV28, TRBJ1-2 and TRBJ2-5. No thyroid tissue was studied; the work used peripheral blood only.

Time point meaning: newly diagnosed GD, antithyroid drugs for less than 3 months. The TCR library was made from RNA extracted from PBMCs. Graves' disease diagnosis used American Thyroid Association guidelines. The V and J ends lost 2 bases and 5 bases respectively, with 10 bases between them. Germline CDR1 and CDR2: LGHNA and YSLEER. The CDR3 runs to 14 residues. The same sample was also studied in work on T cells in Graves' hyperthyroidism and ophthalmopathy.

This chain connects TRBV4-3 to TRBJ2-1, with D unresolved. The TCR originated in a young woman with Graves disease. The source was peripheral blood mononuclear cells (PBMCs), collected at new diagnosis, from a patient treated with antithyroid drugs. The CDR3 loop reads CASSQRTRNNEQFF. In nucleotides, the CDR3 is TGCGCCAGCAGCCAACGGACGAGGAACAATGAGCAGTTCTTC.